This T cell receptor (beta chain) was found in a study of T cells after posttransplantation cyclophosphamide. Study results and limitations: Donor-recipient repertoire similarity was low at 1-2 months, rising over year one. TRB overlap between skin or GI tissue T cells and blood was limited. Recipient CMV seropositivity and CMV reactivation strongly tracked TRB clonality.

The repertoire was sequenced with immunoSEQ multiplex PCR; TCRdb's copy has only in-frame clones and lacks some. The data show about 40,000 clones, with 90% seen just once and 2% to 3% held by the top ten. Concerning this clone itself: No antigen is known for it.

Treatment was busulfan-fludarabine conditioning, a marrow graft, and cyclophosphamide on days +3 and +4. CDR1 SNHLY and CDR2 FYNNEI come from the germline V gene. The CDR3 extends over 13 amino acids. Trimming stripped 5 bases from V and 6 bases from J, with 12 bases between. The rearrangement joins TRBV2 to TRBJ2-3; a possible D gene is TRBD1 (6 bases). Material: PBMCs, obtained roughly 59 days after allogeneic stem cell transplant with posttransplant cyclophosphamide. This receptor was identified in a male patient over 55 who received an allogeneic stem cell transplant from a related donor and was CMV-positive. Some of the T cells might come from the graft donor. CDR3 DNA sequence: TGTGCCAGCAGTACAGGGTTGTGGGATACGCAGTATTTT. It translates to CASSTGLWDTQYF.